Included here is one TCR beta chain sequence, with context. The data originate from a study of blood T cell repertoires in COVID-19. V shed 3 bases and J shed 14 bases, with 19 bases lying between them. CDR1 is MNHEY and CDR2 is SMNVEV in the germline V gene (reference sequence). This CDR3 contains 13 residues. Study processing details: Estimation of nucleated cell counts was performed using reference gene primer amplification. The data were produced by immunoSEQ multiplex PCR, yet TCRdb's version contains in-frame clones alone and is incomplete. Clone size and V and J calls were adopted from that table, with D and trimming inferred from the DNA. The table records fewer than 250,000 clones, roughly 80% of them present only once.

The source of this sequence is a human donor in a cohort sampled during active COVID-19. This chain joins TRBV27 and TRBJ1-2; a possible D gene is TRBD1 (5 bases). What was sequenced was peripheral blood. CDR3 protein: CASSLAGELGTTF. The CDR3 DNA reads TGTGCCAGCAGTTTGGCGGGGGAATTGGGGACGACCTTC.